This section outlines one T cell receptor (beta chain) sequence together with its context. As yet, its antigen is unknown. Germline loops: CDR1 SNHLY, CDR2 FYNNEI. CDR3 length: 16 amino acids. V was pared by 5 bases and J by 1 base, with 8 bases of the junction left unmatched. The repertoire was sequenced with immunoSEQ multiplex PCR; TCRdb's copy has only in-frame clones and lacks some. The sample has approximately 220,000 clones; 65% to 85% are singletons. This specimen comes from a study of cytomegalovirus exposure and HLA in healthy donors. Overall study findings and caveats: Using the classifier, cytomegalovirus status was reportedly diagnosed with high specificity and sensitivity. Specificity for CMV antigens was confirmed in vitro for three of the CMV-associated chains. According to a later analysis, TCR clusters from the first cohort tended to co-occur in the roughly 110 validation repertoires.

The source of this sequence is a woman under 40 in good health and CMV-seropositive. Material: PBMCs. The chain couples TRBV2 to TRBJ2-7; TRBD1 matches 10 bases. The CDR3 nucleotides are TGTGCCAGCAGTTCGATCGGACAGGGGGGTTCCTACGAGCAGTACTTC. Its protein product is CASSSIGQGGSYEQYF.